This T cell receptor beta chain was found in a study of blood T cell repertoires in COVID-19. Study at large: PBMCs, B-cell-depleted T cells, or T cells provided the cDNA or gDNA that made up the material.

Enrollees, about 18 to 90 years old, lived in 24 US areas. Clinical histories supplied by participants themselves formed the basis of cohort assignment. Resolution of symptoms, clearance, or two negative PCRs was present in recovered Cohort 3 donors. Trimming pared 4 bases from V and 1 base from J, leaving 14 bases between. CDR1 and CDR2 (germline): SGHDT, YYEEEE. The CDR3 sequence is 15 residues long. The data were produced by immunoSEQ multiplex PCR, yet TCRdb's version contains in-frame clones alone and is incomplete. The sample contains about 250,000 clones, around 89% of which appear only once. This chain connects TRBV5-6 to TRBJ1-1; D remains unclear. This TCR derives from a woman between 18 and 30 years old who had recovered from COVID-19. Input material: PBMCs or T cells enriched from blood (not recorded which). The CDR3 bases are TGTGCCAGCAGCCCTTTTGGGGAGAAGAACACTGAAGCTTTCTTT. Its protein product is CASSPFGEKNTEAFF.